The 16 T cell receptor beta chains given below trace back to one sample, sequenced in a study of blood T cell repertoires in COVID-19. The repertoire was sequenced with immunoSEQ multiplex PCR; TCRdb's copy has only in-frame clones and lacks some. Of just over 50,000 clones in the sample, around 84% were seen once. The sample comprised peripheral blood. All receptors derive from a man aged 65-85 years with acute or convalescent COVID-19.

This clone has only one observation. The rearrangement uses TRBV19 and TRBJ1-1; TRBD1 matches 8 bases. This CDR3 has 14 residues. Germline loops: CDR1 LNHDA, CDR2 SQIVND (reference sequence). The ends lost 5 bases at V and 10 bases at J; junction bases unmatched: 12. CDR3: CASSDGQGQKGAFF. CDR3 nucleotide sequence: TGTGCCAGTAGTGACGGACAGGGCCAAAAAGGAGCTTTCTTT.

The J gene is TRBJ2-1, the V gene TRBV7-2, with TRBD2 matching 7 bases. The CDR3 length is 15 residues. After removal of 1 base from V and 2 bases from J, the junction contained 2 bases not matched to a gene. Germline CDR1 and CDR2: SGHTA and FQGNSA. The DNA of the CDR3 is TGTGCCAGCAGCTTAGTAGCGGGTCCCTACAATGAGCAGTTCTTC. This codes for CASSLVAGPYNEQFF.

CDR3 nucleotide sequence: TGTGCCAGCAAGCGGGGGGACAATGAGCAGTTCTTC. This translates into CASKRGDNEQFF. V is TRBV2 and J is TRBJ2-1; TRBD2 matches at 9 bases. This CDR3 spans 12 amino acids. With V trimmed by 7 bases and J by 5 bases, 0 bases remained unmatched. Germline CDR1 reads SNHLY; CDR2 reads FYNNEI.

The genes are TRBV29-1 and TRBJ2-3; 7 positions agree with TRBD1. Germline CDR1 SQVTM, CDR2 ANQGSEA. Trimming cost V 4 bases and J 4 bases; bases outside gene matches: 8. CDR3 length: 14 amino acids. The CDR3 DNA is TGCAGCGTTGGCGGGCAGGGGGATCCAGATACGCAGTATTTT. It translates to CSVGGQGDPDTQYF.

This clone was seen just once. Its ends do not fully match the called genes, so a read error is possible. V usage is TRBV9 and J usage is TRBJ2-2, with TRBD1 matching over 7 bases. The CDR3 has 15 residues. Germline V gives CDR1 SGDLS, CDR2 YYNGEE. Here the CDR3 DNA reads TGTGCCAGCAGCGTAGCGGGACAGAACCCCGGGGAGCTGTTTTTT. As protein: CASSVAGQNPGELFF.

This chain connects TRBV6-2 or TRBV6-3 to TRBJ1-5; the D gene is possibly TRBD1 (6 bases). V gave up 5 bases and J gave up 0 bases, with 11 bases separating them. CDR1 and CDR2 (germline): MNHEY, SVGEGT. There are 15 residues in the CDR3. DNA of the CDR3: TGTGCCAGCAGTGAGTACAGGGATAGCAATCAGCCCCAGCATTTT. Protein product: CASSEYRDSNQPQHF.

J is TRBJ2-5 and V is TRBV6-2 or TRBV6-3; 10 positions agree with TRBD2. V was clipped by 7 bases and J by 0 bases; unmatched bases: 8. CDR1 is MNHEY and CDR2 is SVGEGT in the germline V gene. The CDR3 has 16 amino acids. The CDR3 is CASIPGTSAYQETQYF. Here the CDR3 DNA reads TGTGCCAGCATCCCCGGGACTAGCGCGTACCAAGAGACCCAGTACTTC.

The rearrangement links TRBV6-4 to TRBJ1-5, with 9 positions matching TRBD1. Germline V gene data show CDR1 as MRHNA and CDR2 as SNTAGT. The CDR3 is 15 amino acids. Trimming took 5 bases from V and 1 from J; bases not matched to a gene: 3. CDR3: CASSKDRGSNQPQHF. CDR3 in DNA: TGTGCCAGCAGTAAAGACAGGGGGAGCAATCAGCCCCAGCATTTT.

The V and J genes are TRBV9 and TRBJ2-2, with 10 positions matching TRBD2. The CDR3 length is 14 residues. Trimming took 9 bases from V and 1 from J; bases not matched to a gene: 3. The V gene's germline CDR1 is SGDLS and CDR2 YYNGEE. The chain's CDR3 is CATRTSGNTGELFF. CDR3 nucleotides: TGTGCCACGAGGACTAGCGGGAACACCGGGGAGCTGTTTTTT.

The CDR3 DNA sequence: TGTGCCAGCACTCCCGGGACAAATATCTATGGCTACACCTTC. This gives the protein CASTPGTNIYGYTF. The chain is built from TRBV6-5 and TRBJ1-2, with TRBD1 as a possible D gene (6 bases). From germline, CDR1 is MNHEY and CDR2 SVGAGI. V dropped 7 bases and J dropped 4 bases, with 16 bases sitting between them. This CDR3 region has 14 residues.

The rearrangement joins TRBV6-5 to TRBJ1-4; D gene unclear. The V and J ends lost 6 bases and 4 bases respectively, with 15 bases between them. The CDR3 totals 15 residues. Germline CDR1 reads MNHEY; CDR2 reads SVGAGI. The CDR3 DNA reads TGTGCCAGCAGACGGAGAGAGAGGAATAATGAAAAACTGTTTTTT. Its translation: CASRRRERNNEKLFF.

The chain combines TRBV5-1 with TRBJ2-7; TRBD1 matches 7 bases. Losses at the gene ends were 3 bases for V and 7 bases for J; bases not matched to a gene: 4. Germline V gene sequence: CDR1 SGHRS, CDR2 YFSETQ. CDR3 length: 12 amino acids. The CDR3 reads CASSSTGAEQYF. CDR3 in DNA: TGCGCCAGCAGCTCAACAGGGGCTGAGCAGTACTTC.

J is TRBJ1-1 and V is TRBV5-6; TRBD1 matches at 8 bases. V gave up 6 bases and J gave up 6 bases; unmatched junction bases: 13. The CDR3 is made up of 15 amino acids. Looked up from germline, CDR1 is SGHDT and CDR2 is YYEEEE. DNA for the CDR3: TGTGCCAGCACCGATTCGGACAGGGCCAGCGCTGAAGCTTTCTTT. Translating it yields CASTDSDRASAEAFF.

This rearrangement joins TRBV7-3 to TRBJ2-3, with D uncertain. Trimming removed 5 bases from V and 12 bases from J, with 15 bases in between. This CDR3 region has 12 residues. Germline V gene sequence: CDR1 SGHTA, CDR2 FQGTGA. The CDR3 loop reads CASSNDIGFQYF. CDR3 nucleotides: TGTGCCAGCAGCAACGACATCGGTTTCCAGTATTTT.

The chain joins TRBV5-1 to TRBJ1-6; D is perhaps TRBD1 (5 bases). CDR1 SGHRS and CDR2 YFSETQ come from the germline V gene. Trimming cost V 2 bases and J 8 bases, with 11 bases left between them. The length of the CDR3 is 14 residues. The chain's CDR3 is CASSFGGVDSPLHF. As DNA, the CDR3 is TGCGCCAGCAGCTTCGGGGGTGTAGATTCACCCCTCCACTTT.

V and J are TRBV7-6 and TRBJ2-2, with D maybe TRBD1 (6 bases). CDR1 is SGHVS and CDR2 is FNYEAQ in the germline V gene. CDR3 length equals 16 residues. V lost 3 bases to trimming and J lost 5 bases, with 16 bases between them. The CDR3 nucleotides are TGTGCCAGCAGCTTCACGAGTGGGACATGGACCGGGGAGCTGTTTTTT. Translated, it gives CASSFTSGTWTGELFF. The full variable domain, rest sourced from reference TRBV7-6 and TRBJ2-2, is GAGVSQSPRYKVTKRGQDVALRCDPISGHVSLYWYRQALGQGPEFLTYFNYEAQQDKSGLPNDRFSAERPEGSISTLTIQRTEQRDSAMYRCASSFTSGTWTGELFFGEGSRLTVL.